Presented here are 5 T cell receptor beta chains from one specimen sequenced in a study of cytomegalovirus exposure and HLA in healthy donors (dated by TCRdb to about 2017). The library was built by means of the immunoSEQ multiplex PCR assay. The multiplex PCR relied on a mix of 60 forward primers for TCR Vbeta segments and 13 reverse primers for TCR Jbeta segments. What TCRdb holds here is the immuneACCESS table cut down to in-frame rearrangements. Part of the clones is not present; checked against another copy, under half of the missing clones reflect an unresolved V gene, and the others are unexplained. This sample lists some 150,000 clones; 75% to 85% were detected once. The ten largest account for 1.1% to 1.5% of the sample. The sequenced sample consisted of PBMCs. The receptor set was obtained from a woman between 40 and 55 years old in good health and CMV-seronegative.

This clone was seen a handful of times. The V call is TRBV6-5, the J call TRBJ2-7, with D possibly TRBD2 on 6 matching bases. CDR1 is MNHEY, CDR2 SVGAGI, per germline. Trimming stripped 2 bases from V and 0 bases from J, with 8 bases between. The CDR3 loop spans 14 amino acids. CDR3 loop: CASSYGGNSYEQYF. The CDR3 DNA is TGTGCCAGCAGTTACGGCGGGAACTCCTACGAGCAGTACTTC.

The CDR3: CASAGGLIFSYEQYF. CDR3 in DNA: TGTGCCAGCGCGGGGGGCTTAATTTTTTCCTACGAGCAGTACTTC. J is TRBJ2-7 and V is TRBV7-2; TRBD2 matches at 8 bases. The germline CDR1 and CDR2 sequences are SGHTA and FQGNSA. The V and J ends lost 8 bases and 1 base, in that order; junction bases with no gene match: 10. CDR3 length: 15 residues.

The CDR3, as DNA: TGTGCCAGTTCGGTTGGACAAAGGAACACCGGGGAGCTGTTTTTT. This encodes CASSVGQRNTGELFF. The chain links TRBV19 to TRBJ2-2, with D possibly matching TRBD1 (5 bases). The V and J ends lost 8 bases and 1 base respectively, with 14 bases between them. CDR1 and CDR2 (germline): LNHDA, SQIVND (reference sequence). This CDR3 spans 15 amino acids.

The V and J genes are TRBV28 and TRBJ1-1; D uncertain. Germline V gene data show CDR1 as MDHEN and CDR2 as SYDVKM. The CDR3 totals 15 residues. V was trimmed by 3 bases and J by 0 bases, leaving 11 bases between them. The CDR3 reads CASSFSWQVNTEAFF. The CDR3 DNA is TGTGCCAGCAGTTTTTCGTGGCAAGTGAACACTGAAGCTTTCTTT. The full variable domain, its missing parts supplied by reference TRBV28 and TRBJ1-1, is DVKVTQSSRYLVKRTGEKVFLECVQDMDHENMFWYRQDPGLGLRLIYFSYDVKMKEKGDIPEGYSVSREKKERFSLILESASTNQTSMYLCASSFSWQVNTEAFFGQGTRLTVV.

The gene calls are TRBV19 and TRBJ2-6; 7 bases align to TRBD1. Germline V gene lookup returns CDR1 LNHDA and CDR2 SQIVND (reference sequence). The length of the CDR3 is 16 residues. With 7 bases clipped from V and 4 bases from J, the junction kept 10 bases outside the gene matches. CDR3 coding DNA: TGTGCCAGTACCATACAACAGGGGAACGGGGCCAACGTCCTGACTTTC. It is translated as CASTIQQGNGANVLTF.